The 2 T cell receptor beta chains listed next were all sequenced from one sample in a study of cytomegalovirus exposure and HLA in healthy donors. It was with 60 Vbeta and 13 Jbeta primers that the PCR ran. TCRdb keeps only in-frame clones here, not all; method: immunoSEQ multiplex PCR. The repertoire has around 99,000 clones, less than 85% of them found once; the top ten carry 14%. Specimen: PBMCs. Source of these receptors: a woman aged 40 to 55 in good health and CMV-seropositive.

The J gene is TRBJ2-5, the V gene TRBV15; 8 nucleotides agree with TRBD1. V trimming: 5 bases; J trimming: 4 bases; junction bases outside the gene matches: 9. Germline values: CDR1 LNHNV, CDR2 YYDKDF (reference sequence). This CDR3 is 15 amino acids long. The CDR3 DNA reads TGTGCCACCAGCGCCCGGACAGGGTGGGGAGAGACCCAGTACTTC. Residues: CATSARTGWGETQYF.

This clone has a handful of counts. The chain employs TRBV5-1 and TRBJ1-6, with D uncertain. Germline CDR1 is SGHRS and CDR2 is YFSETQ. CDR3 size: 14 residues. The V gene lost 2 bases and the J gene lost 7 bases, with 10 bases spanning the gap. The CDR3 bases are TGCGCCAGCAGCTTACCGAGCCCCAATTCACCCCTCCACTTT. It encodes CASSLPSPNSPLHF.